This is a list of T cell receptor beta chains from one sample in a study of tumor and adjacent non-tumor tissue in lung cancer. TCRdb re-called the multiplex PCR reads with MiXCR, one entry per CDR3 protein. The data show 200,000 to 250,000 distinct CDR3 sequences, with less than 80% seen just once and about 25% held by the top ten. The source material was lung tumor tissue. The origin of the receptors is a man between 60 and 75 years old with non-small cell lung cancer. Both conserved end residues are part of each CDR3. D genes are given only for firm matches. A row's size may be missing; if present it is once, few, many or a size class.

d_call	j_call	clone_size	v_call	cdr3_nt	cdr3_aa
TRBD1	TRBJ2-3	NA	TRBV6-2/TRBV6-3	TGTGGCAGCAGAACGGGGAGTAGGGGGCCCCATACGCAGTATTTT	CGSRTGSRGPHTQYF
TRBD2	TRBJ2-7	NA	TRBV20-1	TGCAGTGCTAAACCGGGACTAGGTTACGAGCAGTACTTC	CSAKPGLGYEQYF
NA	TRBJ2-7	many	TRBV10-2	TGCGCCAGCGGTTCGTTGGAGAGCTCCTACGAGCAGTACTTC	CASGSLESSYEQYF
NA	TRBJ2-7	few	TRBV6-5	TGTGCCAGCTCGGGACAAATAAGCTCCTACGAGCAGTACTTC	CASSGQISSYEQYF
NA	TRBJ1-2	NA	TRBV11-2	TGTGCCAGCAGCCCTACACGGGACTATGGCTATACCTTC	CASSPTRDYGYTF
NA	TRBJ2-3	NA	TRBV24-1	TGTGCCACCAGTGATGTTGGACTTGCGACAGATACGCAGTATTTT	CATSDVGLATDTQYF
TRBD1	TRBJ1-6	NA	TRBV6-1	TGTGCCAGCAGTCCTCGGACAGGCCAAAATTCACCCCTCCACTTT	CASSPRTGQNSPLHF
NA	TRBJ2-7	NA	TRBV6-2/TRBV6-3	TGTGCCAGCAGTTACACGGATGTCAACGAGCAGTACTTC	CASSYTDVNEQYF
TRBD1	TRBJ2-7	NA	TRBV4-3	TGCGCCAGCAGTTCAAGGACAGGGGGTAACGACCAGTACTTC	CASSSRTGGNDQYF
NA	TRBJ2-7	once	TRBV4-1	TGCGCCAGCTGCCAAGATAACAGGGAAGGCTACGAGCAGTACTTC	CASCQDNREGYEQYF
NA	TRBJ2-7	NA	TRBV11-2	TGTGCCAGCAGTTACTTCTCCGGGGTCTACGTGCAATACTTC	CASSYFSGVYVQYF
TRBD2	TRBJ2-4	many	TRBV20-1	TGCAGTGGTGTACTAGCGGGGGGGGCCAAAAACATTCAGTACTTC	CSGVLAGGAKNIQYF
NA	TRBJ2-1	NA	TRBV6-6	TGTGCCAGCACCGGGACAACCAAACACTATGAGCATTTCTTC	CASTGTTKHYEHFF
NA	TRBJ1-5	few	TRBV5-8	TGTGCCAGCAGCTTGGAGGGGCTACATCAGCCCCAGCATTTT	CASSLEGLHQPQHF
TRBD1	TRBJ2-2	NA	TRBV11-2	TGTGCCAGCAGCTCACGACAGGGGGCGGCCGGGCACCTGTATTTT	CASSSRQGAAGHLYF
TRBD2	TRBJ2-7	NA	TRBV29-1	TGCAGCGCTGAAGGGACTAGCGGCTCCTACGAGCAGTACTTC	CSAEGTSGSYEQYF
NA	TRBJ2-3	NA	TRBV18	TGTGCCAGCTCACCAATGACGAGCGGATTGGCAGATACGCAGTATTTT	CASSPMTSGLADTQYF
NA	TRBJ2-5	NA	TRBV6-5	TGTGCCGGCAGTGGTACCGGGACCGCATGGGCCCAGTACTTC	CAGSGTGTAWAQYF
NA	TRBJ2-5	many	TRBV11-2	TGTGCCAGCAGCTTAGTACCCCGCGGGACAATCCAAGAGACCCAGTACTTC	CASSLVPRGTIQETQYF
TRBD1	TRBJ2-2	NA	TRBV4-1	TGCGCCATCAGCCGGGGACAGGCGAACACCGGGGAGCTGTTTTTT	CAISRGQANTGELFF
NA	TRBJ2-3	many	TRBV6-6	TGTGCCAGCAGTTACGGAGGGCGAACAGATACGCAGTATTTT	CASSYGGRTDTQYF
NA	TRBJ2-1	NA	TRBV12-3/TRBV12-4	TGTGCCAGCAGCCCCTGGGTCTACAATGAGCAGTTCTTC	CASSPWVYNEQFF
NA	TRBJ2-5	few	TRBV5-4	TGTGCCAGCAGCTTGCGGGGTGAAGAGACCCAGTACTTC	CASSLRGEETQYF
TRBD2	TRBJ2-1	many	TRBV11-3	TGTGCCAGCAGTCCACCTAGCGGGGTTGAGCAGTTCTTC	CASSPPSGVEQFF
NA	TRBJ1-1	many	TRBV20-1	TGCAGTGCTAGAGTTTCCGGGAACACTGAAGCTTTCTTT	CSARVSGNTEAFF
NA	TRBJ2-5	many	TRBV12-3/TRBV12-4	TGTGCCAGCAGCCCTTTACCCCGGGAGACCCAGTACTTC	CASSPLPRETQYF
TRBD1	TRBJ2-5	many	TRBV4-1	TGCGCCAGCAGCCAAGATCGGACAGGGGGCGAAGAGACCCAGTACTTC	CASSQDRTGGEETQYF
TRBD1	TRBJ1-2	NA	TRBV29-1	TGCAGCGTCGCCGGGACAGGGGCTTATGGCTACACCTTC	CSVAGTGAYGYTF
NA	TRBJ2-7	few	TRBV20-1	TGCAGTGCTAGAGATCGGGAGAGGGGGCCATCACGGGGCGAGCAGTACTTC	CSARDRERGPSRGEQYF
TRBD1	TRBJ1-2	NA	TRBV3-1	TGTGCCAGCAGCCCTCGGGACAGGGGACACTATGGCTACACCTTC	CASSPRDRGHYGYTF
NA	TRBJ2-1	many	TRBV20-1	TGCAGTGCTAGTTCCAGGTACAATGAGCAGTTCTTC	CSASSRYNEQFF
NA	TRBJ2-5	NA	TRBV11-2	TGTGCCAACAGCCCCACGACGGATCAAGAGACCCAGTACTTC	CANSPTTDQETQYF
NA	TRBJ2-3	few	TRBV11-3	TGTGCCAGCAGCTTTCTGGGGGCAGATACGCACTATTTT	CASSFLGADTHYF
TRBD1	TRBJ2-3	few	TRBV12-5	TGTGCTAGTGGTTTGGAAGGGGGCCCCGCAGATACGCAGTATTTT	CASGLEGGPADTQYF
NA	TRBJ2-7	NA	TRBV20-1	TGCAGTGTTAGGCCAGCCAGCTTCTACGAGCAGTACTTC	CSVRPASFYEQYF
TRBD2	TRBJ2-5	NA	TRBV11-3	TGTGCCAGCAGCCAGCAACTAGCGGGAATGGAGACCCAGTACTTC	CASSQQLAGMETQYF
NA	TRBJ2-1	once	TRBV7-6	TGTGCCAGCAGCCGCACTTCCGGGTTCTACAAAGAGCAGTTCTTC	CASSRTSGFYKEQFF
NA	TRBJ2-2	NA	TRBV10-1	TGCACCACTTCGGCCGTGGGGGACACTGGGGAGCTGTTTTTT	CTTSAVGDTGELFF
TRBD2	TRBJ2-7	many	TRBV7-8	TGTGCCAGCAGGCCCCGACTAGCGGGAGGGAACGAGCAGTACTTC	CASRPRLAGGNEQYF
NA	TRBJ2-7	NA	TRBV20-1	TGCAGTGCTTCCTCCCATCCCGGGACAAGGGGAGAGCAGTACTTC	CSASSHPGTRGEQYF
NA	TRBJ2-2	NA	TRBV6-2/TRBV6-3	TGTGCCAGCTCTGATGAGGGAGTGAGTACCCGGGAGCTGTTTTTT	CASSDEGVSTRELFF
TRBD1	TRBJ2-5	NA	TRBV30	TGTGCCTGGACCAAGGGACAGTCCCTCCAAGAGACCCAGTACTTC	CAWTKGQSLQETQYF
TRBD1	TRBJ1-2	NA	TRBV6-5	TGTGCCGGCAGACTAACCTGGACAGGGGGCGAACGGGGCTACACCTTC	CAGRLTWTGGERGYTF
NA	TRBJ2-7	many	TRBV6-6	TGTGCCAGCAGGGCCCAAGATCGTGTCTCCTACGAGCAGTACTTC	CASRAQDRVSYEQYF
TRBD2	TRBJ2-1	NA	TRBV12-3/TRBV12-4	TGTGCCATCGGTTCGAGCGGGAGGGGCGGCAATGAGCAGTTCTTC	CAIGSSGRGGNEQFF
NA	TRBJ2-5	few	TRBV12-3/TRBV12-4	TGTGCCAGCAGCCCGGGACCCGACCGGGAGACCCAGTACTTC	CASSPGPDRETQYF
NA	TRBJ2-3	NA	TRBV6-1	TGTGCCAGCAGTGAATGGGGTAGCGCAGATATACAGTATTTT	CASSEWGSADIQYF
TRBD1	TRBJ1-2	NA	TRBV4-2	TGTGCCAGCAGCCAAGGGACAGGGGGCGCCTTTATAGGGGACTATACCTTC	CASSQGTGGAFIGDYTF
NA	TRBJ2-1	NA	TRBV5-5	TGTGCCAGCAGCTTGTCGAACTTGGTCGGGGTCTTCAATGAGCAGTTCTTC	CASSLSNLVGVFNEQFF
NA	TRBJ2-7	NA	TRBV29-1	TGCAGCGCAACGAAAAGCTACGAGCAGTACTTC	CSATKSYEQYF
NA	TRBJ2-1	NA	TRBV12-3/TRBV12-4	TGTAGCAGCAGTTTATGGGAGTATCAAGATGAGCAGTTCTTC	CSSSLWEYQDEQFF
NA	TRBJ1-5	many	TRBV12-3/TRBV12-4	TGTGCCAGCGGGGACACAGATAGCAATCAGCCCCAGCATTTT	CASGDTDSNQPQHF
NA	TRBJ2-1	NA	TRBV20-1	TGCAGTGCTAGGGCTAGGGAGCGCGCCTTTTCCTACAATGCGCAGCTCTTC	CSARARERAFSYNAQLF
NA	TRBJ1-1	once	TRBV28	TGTGCCAGTATCTTTATGAACACTGAAGTTTTCTTT	CASIFMNTEVFF
NA	TRBJ2-3	many	TRBV6-5	TGTGCCAGCAGTTATAGTTTGGACCGAGGCCGGTCGCAGTATTTT	CASSYSLDRGRSQYF
TRBD1	TRBJ2-2	few	TRBV11-2	TGTGCCAGCAGCTCACGACAGGGGGCGGCCGGGGTGCTGCTTTTT	CASSSRQGAAGVLLF
NA	TRBJ2-3	NA	TRBV11-3	TGTGCCAGCAACTTAGACGCCGGGGGGCGGACAGATACGCAGTATTTT	CASNLDAGGRTDTQYF